This TCR beta chain emerged from a study of cytomegalovirus exposure and HLA in healthy donors. PCR primers comprised 60 Vbeta and 13 Jbeta primers. Method: immunoSEQ multiplex PCR; TCRdb's copy keeps in-frame clones and lacks some. Seen in this sample are fewer than 150,000 clones; the ten most common clones hold roughly 3%. The ends were cut back, 6 bases at V and 2 bases at J, with 10 bases in the middle. This CDR3 comprises 13 residues. Germline V gene sequence: CDR1 KGHSH, CDR2 LQKENI. This TCR came from a middle-aged man in good health and CMV-seronegative. The sequenced material came from PBMCs. The J gene is TRBJ1-2, the V gene TRBV18; no clear D. CDR3 coding DNA: TGTGCCAGCTCGGAGGGCTCAAACTATGGCTACACCTTC. Protein sequence: CASSEGSNYGYTF. The full variable domain, rest sourced from reference TRBV18 and TRBJ1-2, is NAGVMQNPRHLVRRRGQEARLRCSPMKGHSHVYWYRQLPEEGLKFMVYLQKENIIDESGMPKERFSAEFPKEGPSILRIQQVVRGDSAAYFCASSEGSNYGYTFGSGTRLTVV.